This paragraph reports one T cell receptor beta chain. This sample was taken from a study of preoperative IRX-2 immunotherapy in early breast cancer. Produced via immunoSEQ multiplex PCR; TCRdb's table is partial and in-frame only. The data show 30,000 or so clones, 80% to 85% seen once. Treatment meaning: preoperative locoregional IRX-2 cytokine immunotherapy. Preoperative locoregional IRX-2 cytokine immunotherapy was tested in the phase Ib source study. The sequencing used lymph node tissue, collected from a patient treated with IRX-2 immunotherapy. This sequence was found in a human donor with breast cancer.

DNA of the CDR3: TGTGCCAGCACCCCAGGGGCTGGAGTCTATGGCTACACCTTC. It translates to CASTPGAGVYGYTF. The chain recombines TRBV6-8 with TRBJ1-2, with a weak D call TRBD1 (6 bases). CDR1 and CDR2 from the germline V gene are MNHGY and SAAAGT. This CDR3 is 14 amino acids long. The V end lost 7 bases, the J end lost 4 bases, and 16 bases lay between the germline ends.